The 10 T cell receptor beta chains listed next were all sequenced from one sample in a study of blood T cell repertoires in COVID-19. TCRdb keeps only in-frame clones here, not all; method: immunoSEQ multiplex PCR. The sample shows fewer than 300,000 clones, 83% of them seen only once. The sample taken for sequencing was peripheral blood. The source of these receptors is an elderly man with acute or convalescent COVID-19.

V usage is TRBV7-9 and J usage is TRBJ2-5, with D perhaps TRBD2 (6 bases). The length of the CDR3 is 14 residues. With 5 bases removed from V and 2 bases from J, the gap between germline ends came to 12 bases. Germline assignment: CDR1 SEHNR and CDR2 FQNEAQ (reference sequence). CDR3 nucleotides: TGTGCCAGCAGCCACTCCGGAGGGCAAGAGACCCAGTACTTC. Protein: CASSHSGGQETQYF.

The chain has TRBV20-1 and TRBJ2-5; 9 bases align to TRBD2. This CDR3 contains 15 residues. With 3 bases clipped from V and 2 bases from J, the junction kept 7 bases outside the gene matches. Germline-derived CDR1 and CDR2 are DFQATT and SNEGSKA (reference sequence). Here the CDR3 reads CSASEAGGSQETQYF. The CDR3 bases are TGCAGTGCTAGTGAAGCGGGGGGCAGTCAAGAGACCCAGTACTTC.

J is TRBJ2-5 and V is TRBV24-1, with TRBD2 matching over 11 bases. V trimming: 4 bases; J trimming: 2 bases; junction bases outside the gene matches: 5. Per the germline V gene, CDR1 is KGHDR and CDR2 is SFDVKD. This CDR3 comprises 16 residues. The CDR3 protein is CATSEWGLAEQETQYF. DNA for the CDR3: TGTGCCACCAGTGAGTGGGGACTAGCGGAGCAAGAGACCCAGTACTTC.

This chain links TRBV19 with TRBJ1-2; 8 nucleotides match TRBD1. The CDR3 spans 15 residues. V lost 4 bases to trimming and J lost 6 bases; unmatched junction nucleotides: 10. Germline V gene data show CDR1 as LNHDA and CDR2 as SQIVND (reference sequence). The CDR3 is CASSNYRGSGDGYTF. The CDR3, as DNA: TGTGCCAGTAGTAATTACAGGGGGAGTGGAGATGGCTACACCTTC.

The genes are TRBV5-5 and TRBJ2-7; TRBD1 agrees at 7 bases. CDR3 length: 15 residues. V trimming: 0 bases; J trimming: 2 bases; junction bases outside the gene matches: 5. Germline V gene sequence: CDR1 SGHKS, CDR2 YYEKEE (reference sequence). The CDR3 coding sequence is TGTGCCAGCAGCTTGGCCTATGGGACAGCCTACGAGCAGTACTTC. It is translated as CASSLAYGTAYEQYF. The whole variable domain, filled in from reference TRBV5-5 and TRBJ2-7, reads DAGVTQSPTHLIKTRGQQVTLRCSPISGHKSVSWYQQVLGQGPQFIFQYYEKEERGRGNFPDRFSARQFPNYSSELNVNALLLGDSALYLCASSLAYGTAYEQYFGPGTRLTVT.

V gene TRBV27 combines with J gene TRBJ2-7; 13 nucleotides agree with TRBD2. The germline CDR1 and CDR2 sequences are MNHEY and SMNVEV (reference sequence). V was pared by 4 bases and J by 4 bases, with 4 bases of the junction left unmatched. The CDR3 is 15 amino acids. CDR3: CASSSQTSGRYEQYF. The CDR3 nucleotides read TGTGCCAGCAGTTCCCAGACTAGCGGGAGGTACGAGCAGTACTTC.

This chain connects TRBV27 to TRBJ2-7; D perhaps matches TRBD1 (6 bases). The germline V gene encodes CDR1 MNHEY and CDR2 SMNVEV (reference sequence). V was clipped by 3 bases and J by 4 bases, with 13 bases between them. The CDR3 is 14 residues long. The CDR3 DNA reads as TGTGCCAGCAGTTTTTCGACAGGATTTTACGAGCAGTACTTC. Translated, it gives CASSFSTGFYEQYF.

The V call is TRBV5-5, the J call TRBJ1-4; 8 nucleotides line up with TRBD1. V shed 0 bases and J 10 bases; nucleotides not matched to a gene: 5. Germline values: CDR1 SGHKS, CDR2 YYEKEE (reference sequence). The CDR3 contains 14 residues. This CDR3 reads CASSLGQGAGKLFF. The DNA for the CDR3 is TGTGCCAGCAGCTTGGGGCAGGGGGCTGGAAAACTGTTTTTT.

The rearrangement joins TRBV27 to TRBJ2-1; maybe TRBD1 (5 bases). This CDR3 is built from 14 residues. The V and J ends lost 2 bases and 4 bases respectively, with 9 bases between them. The germline gives CDR1 MNHEY, CDR2 SMNVEV (reference sequence). Here the CDR3 reads CASSLVQGYNEQFF. The DNA of the CDR3 is TGTGCCAGCAGTTTAGTCCAGGGATACAATGAGCAGTTCTTC.

V is TRBV18 and J is TRBJ2-1; 7 nucleotides align to TRBD2. The CDR3 covers 16 residues. J was trimmed by 6 bases and V by 2 bases; bases with no gene match: 10. Germline V gene data show CDR1 as KGHSH and CDR2 as LQKENI. In DNA form, the CDR3 reads TGTGCCAGCTCACCAATCGTAGCGGGTGGGACCAATGAGCAGTTCTTC. Amino acid sequence: CASSPIVAGGTNEQFF.